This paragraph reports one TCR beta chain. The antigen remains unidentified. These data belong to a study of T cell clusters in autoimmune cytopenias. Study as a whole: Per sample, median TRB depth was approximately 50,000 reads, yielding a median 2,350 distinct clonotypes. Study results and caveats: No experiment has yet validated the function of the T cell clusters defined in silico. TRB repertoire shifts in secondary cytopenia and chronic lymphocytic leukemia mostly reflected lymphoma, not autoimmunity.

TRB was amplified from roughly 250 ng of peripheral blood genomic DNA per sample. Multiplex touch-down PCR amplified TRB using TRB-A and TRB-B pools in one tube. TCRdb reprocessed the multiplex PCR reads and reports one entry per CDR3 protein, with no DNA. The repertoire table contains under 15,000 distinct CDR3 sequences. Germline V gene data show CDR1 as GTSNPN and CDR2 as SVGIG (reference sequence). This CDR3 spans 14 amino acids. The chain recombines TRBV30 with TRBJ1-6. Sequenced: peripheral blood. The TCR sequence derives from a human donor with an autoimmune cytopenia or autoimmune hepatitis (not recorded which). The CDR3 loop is CAWSVIEGSSPLHF.